The 31 T cell receptor beta chains listed next were all sequenced from one sample in a study of T cell repertoires in cytomegalovirus infection. TCRdb redid the calling of the reads with MiXCR, one entry per CDR3 protein. There are about 900,000 distinct CDR3 sequences in the sample; about a third occur only once, and around an eighth lies in the top ten. These TCRs are of unknown antigen specificity. The sequenced sample was cultured CD8+ T cells from PBMCs, obtained from culture after CMV antigen stimulation. The receptors here all came from a human donor in good health (CMV status not recorded). Some clones in this sample may be carry-over from other donors' samples.

The chain carries TRBV28 and TRBJ2-5, with D perhaps matching TRBD2 (6 bases). V lost 10 bases and J lost 5, with 17 bases in between. Germline lookup yields CDR1 MDHEN and CDR2 SYDVKM. The CDR3 length is 13 residues. As DNA, the CDR3 is TGTGCCACCCGGATACTAGCATCGGAGACCCAGTACTTC. It specifies CATRILASETQYF.

The V gene is TRBV5-5, the J gene TRBJ2-1; TRBD1 matches 9 bases. CDR3 length equals 15 residues. The V and J ends lost 4 bases and 6 bases, in that order; junction bases with no gene match: 8. Germline values: CDR1 SGHKS, CDR2 YYEKEE (reference sequence). CDR3 residues: CASSNPGQGFNEQFF. Here the CDR3 DNA reads TGTGCCAGCAGCAACCCGGGACAGGGCTTCAATGAGCAGTTCTTC.

The chain combines TRBV10-3 with TRBJ1-2; D ambiguous. This CDR3 region has 14 residues. CDR1 and CDR2 (germline): ENHRY, SYGVKD. The ends were cut back, 6 bases at V and 3 bases at J, with 14 bases in the middle. As DNA, the CDR3 is TGTGCCATCAGGGAGCGGTTTGACCACTATGGCTACACCTTC. Residues: CAIRERFDHYGYTF.

This clonotype showed up many times. The rearrangement joins TRBV6-5 to TRBJ2-3, with D unclear. In germline, CDR1 is MNHEY, CDR2 SVGAGI. V was pared by 2 bases and J by 0 bases, with 9 bases between. CDR3 size: 15 residues. CDR3 DNA sequence: TGTGCCAGCAGTTACACTTTGGCTAGCACAGATACGCAGTATTTT. This sequence encodes CASSYTLASTDTQYF.

This chain connects TRBV4-1 to TRBJ2-2, with 7 positions matching TRBD1. This CDR3 is built from 17 residues. Germline values: CDR1 MGHRA, CDR2 YSYEKL. V was clipped by 3 bases and J by 1 base; unmatched bases: 8. The CDR3 protein is CASSHSLGTENTGELFF. CDR3 DNA: TGCGCCAGCAGCCACTCCCTGGGGACAGAGAACACCGGGGAGCTGTTTTTT.

The genes are TRBV6-1 and TRBJ1-1, with a tentative D call TRBD1 (6 bases). Trimming removed 6 bases at V and 1 base at J, with 18 bases between. The CDR3 extends over 16 amino acids. Per germline, CDR1 MNHNS and CDR2 SASEGT. The CDR3 DNA is TGTGCCAGCAGCCACGTCCCGGACAGCCCGAACACTGAAGCTTTCTTT. It is translated as CASSHVPDSPNTEAFF.

The chain recombines TRBV5-1 with TRBJ1-2, with D unclear. The CDR3 has 15 residues. Trimming shortened V by 9 bases and J by 4 bases, and 22 bases separated the two germline ends. Germline V gene sequence: CDR1 SGHRS, CDR2 YFSETQ. The CDR3 DNA reads TGCGCCACCGCACATGAGCCTAGTAGTGGCTATGGCTACACCTTC. Translation: CATAHEPSSGYGYTF.

Turning to this clonotype: Compared with germline, one end of the junction differs, possibly owing to a read error. The V call is TRBV12-3 or TRBV12-4, the J call TRBJ2-2; D may be TRBD2 (5 bases). The CDR3 length is 13 residues. As DNA, the CDR3 is TGTGCCAGCAGTCCCGCCATCGGTAGGGAGCTATTTTTT. Translated, it gives CASSPAIGRELFF.

This clonotype occurred a few times. The rearrangement uses TRBV19 and TRBJ2-7; possibly TRBD1 or TRBD2 for D (5 bases each). Germline V gives CDR1 LNHDA, CDR2 SQIVND (reference sequence). The V end was cut by 5 bases, the J end by 3 bases, with 23 bases between. This CDR3 is built from 17 residues. CDR3 residues: CASSATIRGSSGYEQYF. CDR3 DNA sequence: TGTGCCAGTAGTGCCACAATCCGGGGCAGTTCTGGCTACGAGCAGTACTTC.

A word on this clonotype: Germline and junction disagree at one end, which may indicate a read error. V is TRBV12-3 or TRBV12-4 and J is TRBJ2-7; a weak D match, TRBD2 (5 bases). The CDR3 runs 12 residues. Here the CDR3 reads CANSPLVPKQYF. The CDR3, as DNA: TGTGCCAACAGTCCACTAGTGCCCAAGCAGTACTTC.

The sample holds a few counts of this clonotype. The V and J genes are TRBV12-3 or TRBV12-4 and TRBJ2-7, with D possibly being TRBD2 (5 bases). The CDR3 sequence is 12 residues long. The germline V and J ends were trimmed by 6 bases and 9 bases, with 15 bases remaining between them. The CDR3 loop is CASSEIGLRQYF. As DNA, the CDR3 is TGTGCCAGCAGCGAAATTGGACTCAGGCAGTACTTC.

The chain has TRBV28 and TRBJ2-3, with D unclear. The germline gives CDR1 MDHEN, CDR2 SYDVKM. Trimming pared 4 bases from V and 2 bases from J, leaving 16 bases between. CDR3 length equals 16 residues. The CDR3 DNA follows: TGTGCCAGCAGTTCCTCTTTTTGGCGGCTCACAGATACGCAGTATTTT. This codes for CASSSSFWRLTDTQYF.

This chain links TRBV5-6 with TRBJ2-1; no reliable D call. Germline loops: CDR1 SGHDT, CDR2 YYEEEE. V shed 0 bases and J shed 10 bases, with 14 bases lying between them. The CDR3 is 14 amino acids. CDR3 residues: CASSLVTRSIEQFF. CDR3 DNA: TGTGCCAGCAGCTTGGTGACGAGGTCAATAGAGCAGTTCTTC.

J is TRBJ1-1 and V is TRBV7-9, with D unresolved. Germline V gene sequence: CDR1 SEHNR, CDR2 FQNEAQ (reference sequence). The CDR3 consists of 14 residues. V gave up 5 bases and J gave up 5 bases, with 15 bases separating them. The CDR3 sequence: CASSPPTPRTEAFF. For the CDR3, the DNA is TGTGCCAGCAGCCCGCCGACACCGAGGACTGAAGCTTTCTTT.

This clonotype occurred many times. The chain combines TRBV7-6 with TRBJ1-2; 7 nucleotides align to TRBD1. The CDR3 totals 13 residues. CDR1 SGHVS and CDR2 FNYEAQ come from the germline V gene. V lost 1 base and J lost 7; bases outside the gene matches: 3. CDR3 bases: TGTGCCAGCAGCTTAGGAGGGGGCAGTGGCTACACCTTC. The encoded protein is CASSLGGGSGYTF.

The rearrangement links TRBV4-1 to TRBJ2-1, with no clear D. Germline assignment: CDR1 MGHRA and CDR2 YSYEKL. The CDR3 has 11 residues. V was clipped by 6 bases and J by 6 bases, with 6 bases between them. The CDR3 loop is CASSDFNEQFF. In DNA, the CDR3 is TGCGCCAGCAGTGATTTCAATGAGCAGTTCTTC.

This clonotype was recorded at least ten times. This chain connects TRBV7-9 to TRBJ1-2; 9 bases match TRBD1. The germline V gene has CDR1 SEHNR and CDR2 FQNEAQ (reference sequence). This CDR3 region has 13 residues. V shed 11 bases and J 8 bases; nucleotides not matched to a gene: 12. CDR3 sequence: CAGALGTGKGYTF. The CDR3 DNA reads TGTGCCGGAGCCCTCGGGACAGGGAAAGGCTACACCTTC.

The count of this clonotype is one. V and J are TRBV24-1 and TRBJ2-1; weak D call: TRBD2 (5 bases). V lost 0 bases, J lost 2 bases, and 10 bases lay in between. This CDR3 comprises 16 residues. The germline CDR1 and CDR2 sequences are KGHDR and SFDVKD. The CDR3 sequence: CATSDLRGGTYNEQFF. The CDR3 nucleotides are TGTGCCACCAGTGATTTGCGTGGAGGAACCTACAATGAGCAGTTCTTC.

This clonotype was recorded a few times. The CDR3, as DNA: TGTGCCAGCAGTTTCGGCGGCCCGTTCTCCTACAATGAGCAGTTCTTC. Encoded protein: CASSFGGPFSYNEQFF. The chain recombines TRBV28 with TRBJ2-1; no clear D. Trimming removed 3 bases from V and 0 bases from J, with 12 bases in between. Germline CDR1 MDHEN, CDR2 SYDVKM. The length of the CDR3 is 16 residues.

This clonotype has just a few counts. J is TRBJ2-5 and V is TRBV27; D possibly uses TRBD1 or TRBD2 (5 bases each). CDR1 is MNHEY, CDR2 SMNVEV, per germline (reference sequence). This CDR3 comprises 18 residues. V gave up 4 bases and J gave up 2 bases, with 23 bases separating them. The CDR3 DNA is TGTGCCAGCAGTTCACATCCTCCCCTTGGTGGGGGACAAGAGACCCAGTACTTC. The encoded protein is CASSSHPPLGGGQETQYF.

This chain joins TRBV6-4 and TRBJ1-1; D may be TRBD1 (6 bases). Trimming pared 2 bases from V and 2 bases from J, leaving 9 bases between. CDR3 length: 14 residues. Per the germline V gene, CDR1 is MRHNA and CDR2 is SNTAGT. The CDR3 nucleotides read TGTGCCAGCAGTGACCACAGGGCTAACACTGAAGCTTTCTTT. Translating it yields CASSDHRANTEAFF.

This clonotype was counted a few times. This chain joins TRBV20-1 and TRBJ1-2, with D perhaps TRBD1 (5 bases). The CDR3 spans 15 residues. V gave up 2 bases and J gave up 3 bases, with 16 bases separating them. The germline V gene encodes CDR1 DFQATT and CDR2 SNEGSKA (reference sequence). The CDR3 nucleotides read TGCAGTGCTAGATTTGCAGGGACGGAGGACTATGGCTACACCTTC. Residues: CSARFAGTEDYGYTF.

The DNA for the CDR3 is TGTGCCAGCAGCGCCCGGGACAGGGATGAAAAACTGTTTTTT. Translation gives CASSARDRDEKLFF. The chain employs TRBV9 and TRBJ1-4, with 9 bases identical to TRBD1. CDR1 and CDR2 from the germline V gene are SGDLS and YYNGEE. V lost 3 bases, J lost 6 bases, and 3 bases stayed unmatched. The CDR3 is made up of 14 amino acids.

This clonotype was recorded a few times. The J gene is TRBJ2-2, the V gene TRBV6-1; 7 positions agree with TRBD1. The V gene end was trimmed by 6 bases and the J gene end by 7 bases; junction bases not matched to a gene: 8. Germline V gene lookup returns CDR1 MNHNS and CDR2 SASEGT. This CDR3 region has 14 residues. This CDR3 is CASSDRDSIGELFF. The CDR3 nucleotides are TGTGCCAGCAGCGACCGGGACAGTATCGGGGAGCTGTTTTTT.

The chain uses TRBV6-1 and TRBJ2-1; 8 bases map to TRBD1. Trimming removed 6 bases from V and 2 bases from J; junction bases left unmatched: 6. Germline CDR1 MNHNS, CDR2 SASEGT. The CDR3 is 15 amino acids. The CDR3 reads CASSPTGDAYNEQFF. The CDR3 nucleotides are TGTGCCAGCAGCCCGACAGGGGATGCCTACAATGAGCAGTTCTTC.

The CDR3 region is CASSSGQGDQETQYF. The DNA for the CDR3 is TGTGCCAGCAGCTCAGGACAGGGAGATCAAGAGACCCAGTACTTC. The chain is built from TRBV7-2 and TRBJ2-5, with 8 bases aligning to TRBD1. The V gene's germline CDR1 is SGHTA and CDR2 FQGNSA. This CDR3 comprises 15 residues. J was trimmed by 2 bases and V by 4 bases; bases with no gene match: 6.

The chain employs TRBV4-1 and TRBJ2-7; D possibly corresponds to TRBD2 (6 bases). In germline, CDR1 is MGHRA, CDR2 YSYEKL. V gave up 3 bases and J gave up 7 bases, with 16 bases separating them. This CDR3 region has 14 residues. CDR3 bases: TGCGCCAGCAGCCAGGCGACAACGGCGGGGGAGCAGTACTTC. Protein product: CASSQATTAGEQYF.

The chain employs TRBV6-1 and TRBJ2-1; D is uncertain. CDR3 length: 16 residues. The germline gives CDR1 MNHNS, CDR2 SASEGT. With 3 bases removed from V and 1 base from J, the gap between germline ends came to 13 bases. CDR3 sequence reads: CASSDHGGGSYNEQFF. The CDR3 coding sequence is TGTGCCAGCAGTGACCACGGCGGCGGTTCCTACAATGAGCAGTTCTTC.

The chain joins TRBV6-5 to TRBJ1-5; D is undetermined. Between the trimmed V and J ends, which lost 0 bases and 4 bases, there was a span of 7 bases. CDR1 and CDR2 from the germline V gene are MNHEY and SVGAGI. This CDR3 contains 14 residues. CDR3 in DNA: TGTGCCAGCAGTTACTCGGGGTTGAATCAGCCCCAGCATTTT. Its translation is CASSYSGLNQPQHF.

The V gene is TRBV6-2 or TRBV6-3, the J gene TRBJ1-5; no clear D. Trimming shortened V by 2 bases and J by 5 bases, and 10 bases separated the two germline ends. The CDR3 consists of 14 residues. In germline, CDR1 is MNHEY, CDR2 SVGEGT. The CDR3 DNA sequence: TGTGCCAGCAGTTACGATGGGCAGGATCAGCCCCAGCATTTT. It is translated as CASSYDGQDQPQHF.

At least ten counts were recorded for this clonotype. The V call is TRBV4-1, the J call TRBJ2-3; D gene unclear. V was pared by 0 bases and J by 4 bases, with 8 bases between. Germline V gene sequence: CDR1 MGHRA, CDR2 YSYEKL. CDR3 length: 14 residues. This CDR3 reads CASSQEGRADTQYF. In nucleotides, the CDR3 is TGCGCCAGCAGCCAAGAGGGTAGAGCAGATACGCAGTATTTT.